One and the same sample provided the 13 T cell receptor beta chains below, sequenced in a study of T cells in Graves' hyperthyroidism and ophthalmopathy. Regions amplified from RNA transcripts were the TCR beta CDR3 regions. HTBI primers were employed in a first-round RT-PCR of the TCR CDR3. One entry per CDR3 protein results from TCRdb running MiXCR on the multiplex PCR reads. The sample records approximately 300,000 distinct CDR3 sequences, less than 20% being singletons. Material: blood. Source of these receptors: a man aged 50 to 60 with Graves' ophthalmopathy.

The rearrangement joins TRBV19 to TRBJ2-1; 8 nucleotides line up with TRBD1. V shed 4 bases, J shed 7 bases, and the junction held 12 bases outside the gene matches. CDR3 size: 16 residues. CDR1 and CDR2 from the germline V gene are LNHDA and SQIVND (reference sequence). In DNA form, the CDR3 reads TGTGCCAGTAGTACCCCCCTAGGACAGGGTGGGAATGAGCAGTTCTTC. It codes for CASSTPLGQGGNEQFF.

This clonotype was detected ten times or more. The chain links TRBV11-2 to TRBJ2-1, with D unresolved. This CDR3 is 13 amino acids long. The ends were cut back, 2 bases at V and 7 bases at J, with 9 bases in the middle. Germline CDR1 is SGHAT and CDR2 is FQNNGV. CDR3 coding DNA: TGTGCCAGCAGCTTAATAGCTTCGAATGAGCAGTTCTTC. It translates to CASSLIASNEQFF.

Only a few counts were recorded for this clonotype. The chain recombines TRBV6-2 or TRBV6-3 with TRBJ1-5; 9 bases align to TRBD1. After removal of 0 bases from V and 1 base from J, the junction contained 7 bases not matched to a gene. The V gene's germline CDR1 is MNHEY and CDR2 SVGEGT. The CDR3 contains 18 residues. Here the CDR3 reads CASSYSPGTGLSNQPQHF. Written as DNA, the CDR3 is TGTGCCAGCAGTTACTCCCCCGGGACAGGGCTCAGCAATCAGCCCCAGCATTTT.

This chain joins TRBV24-1 and TRBJ1-2, with D perhaps TRBD1 (5 bases). This CDR3 is built from 14 residues. Germline V gives CDR1 KGHDR, CDR2 SFDVKD. Deletions cut 2 bases from V and 2 bases from J, with 8 bases between. In DNA, the CDR3 is TGTGCCACCAGTGATTCACAGGCAAACTATGGCTACACCTTC. This gives the protein CATSDSQANYGYTF.

This rearrangement joins TRBV6-4 to TRBJ2-2; D might be TRBD2 (6 bases). Trimming pared 6 bases from V and 4 bases from J, leaving 12 bases between. The CDR3 has 14 residues. The germline gives CDR1 MRHNA, CDR2 SNTAGT. CDR3 protein: CASSPGGLTGELFF. The DNA of the CDR3 is TGTGCCAGCAGCCCCGGAGGGCTCACCGGGGAGCTGTTTTTT.

The V and J genes are TRBV7-9 and TRBJ1-6; D is unresolved. Trimming cost V 3 bases and J 5 bases, with 8 bases left between them. The CDR3 consists of 14 residues. In germline, CDR1 is SEHNR, CDR2 FQNEAQ (reference sequence). CDR3 DNA: TGTGCCAGCAGCTTTCTGAGAAATAATTCACCCCTCCACTTT. Encoded protein: CASSFLRNNSPLHF.

This clonotype was seen ten or more times. The chain has TRBV27 and TRBJ2-7; D call uncertain. The CDR3 totals 12 residues. CDR1 and CDR2 (germline): MNHEY, SMNVEV (reference sequence). Between the trimmed V and J ends, which lost 2 bases and 2 bases, there was a span of 4 bases. CDR3 nucleotide sequence: TGTGCCAGCAGTTTAGCCCCCTACGAGCAGTACTTC. Residues: CASSLAPYEQYF.

A word on this clonotype: Given a much more abundant clone one base away, this may be a read error. The rearrangement joins TRBV20-1 to TRBJ1-6; TRBD1 matches at 8 bases. The CDR3 contains 14 residues. Germline CDR1 reads DFQATT; CDR2 reads SNEGSKA (reference sequence). CDR3 residues: CSARQGAVNSPPHF. The CDR3 DNA sequence: TGCAGTGCTAGACAGGGGGCGGTTAATTCACCCCCCCACTTT.

This clonotype appeared many times. The chain employs TRBV27 and TRBJ1-4; perhaps TRBD1 as D (6 bases). The CDR3 contains 14 residues. Germline V gives CDR1 MNHEY, CDR2 SMNVEV (reference sequence). The germline V and J ends were trimmed by 3 bases and 10 bases, with 15 bases remaining between them. The CDR3 DNA reads TGTGCCAGCAGTTTGCAGGGGTTAGGAAGAAAACTGTTTTTT. This sequence encodes CASSLQGLGRKLFF.

The V and J genes are TRBV2 and TRBJ2-7; possibly TRBD1 for D (5 bases). The V gene's germline CDR1 is SNHLY and CDR2 FYNNEI. CDR3 length equals 16 residues. V was trimmed by 1 base and J by 2 bases, leaving 15 bases between them. This CDR3 is CASSEGRRVVAYEQYF. CDR3 in DNA: TGTGCCAGCAGTGAAGGCCGCAGGGTGGTAGCCTACGAGCAGTACTTC.

This clonotype was observed many times. The chain couples TRBV2 to TRBJ2-1; perhaps TRBD2 as D (7 bases). The germline gives CDR1 SNHLY, CDR2 FYNNEI. V lost 4 bases and J 6 bases, leaving 16 bases between the germline ends. This CDR3 contains 15 residues. The CDR3 reads CASSGGGARRNEQFF. Here the CDR3 DNA reads TGTGCCAGCAGTGGAGGGGGGGCTCGTCGCAATGAGCAGTTCTTC.

This clonotype was observed many times. The chain employs TRBV5-5 and TRBJ2-3; D tentatively fits TRBD1 or TRBD2 (5 bases each). V was shortened by 5 bases and J by 1 base, with 14 bases between the two germline ends. This CDR3 has 15 amino acids. Germline V CDR1 and CDR2: SGHKS, YYEKEE (reference sequence). This chain's CDR3 is CASSMRDVRTDTQYF. The CDR3 region has the DNA TGTGCCAGCAGTATGAGGGACGTACGCACAGATACGCAGTATTTT.

There are many counts of this clonotype. The chain is built from TRBV20-1 and TRBJ2-7; 8 positions match TRBD2. The germline V gene encodes CDR1 DFQATT and CDR2 SNEGSKA (reference sequence). J gave up 2 bases and V 4 bases, and 10 bases lay outside the gene matches. The CDR3 consists of 15 residues. The CDR3 reads CSATGGSGGTYEQYF. CDR3 sequence (DNA): TGCAGTGCTACGGGTGGAAGCGGGGGCACCTACGAGCAGTACTTC.